This T cell receptor beta chain appears in the sequencing data of a study of blood T cell repertoires in COVID-19. Study context: Acute-phase and convalescent COVID-19 samples originated in the United States, Italy and Spain. The analysed material was cDNA or gDNA that came from T cells, B-cell-depleted T cells, or PBMCs.

Per the germline V gene, CDR1 is LNHDA and CDR2 is SQIVND (reference sequence). Trimming took 0 bases from V and 11 from J, leaving 13 bases between them. This CDR3 has 13 residues. Authors' analysis steps: Amplification of reference gene primers provided the estimated nucleated cell counts. This table comes from immunoSEQ multiplex PCR, and its TCRdb copy is limited to in-frame clones, with some not included. V and J calls plus clone size are reproduced from that table; the DNA served to infer D and trimming. The profile covers 110,000 or so clones, with more than 80% appearing a single time and about 4.8% taken by the ten largest.

The chain is built from TRBV19 and TRBJ1-1, with D unclear. This sequence originates from a woman in her forties or fifties with acute or convalescent COVID-19. Sequencing input: peripheral blood. CDR3 amino acids: CASSIDSYGGAFF. The CDR3 DNA follows: TGTGCCAGTAGTATAGATTCGTACGGCGGCGCTTTCTTT.